These 6 T cell receptor beta chains share one sample of origin, sequenced in a study of T cell repertoires in aging, cancer and after chemotherapy. Rearranged V-D-J TRB sequences were amplified with a mixed TRB-A/B primer pool. TCRdb reprocessed the multiplex PCR reads with MiXCR, giving one entry per CDR3 protein. Of around 1,400 distinct CDR3 sequences detected, more than 20% appear once; the ten largest clones hold roughly 71%. Amplification of TCR beta used genomic DNA extracted from peripheral blood. The sample taken for sequencing was blood. These receptors were taken from a human donor with a solid tumor.

Sample share makes this clonotype medium-sized. The gene calls are TRBV10-3 and TRBJ1-2; D might be TRBD1 (5 bases). Trimming took 0 bases from V and 7 from J, leaving 15 bases between them. This CDR3 comprises 15 residues. Germline loops: CDR1 ENHRY, CDR2 SYGVKD. CDR3 in amino acids: CAISESSGDRSGYTF. As DNA, the CDR3 is TGTGCCATCAGTGAGTCCAGCGGGGACCGAAGTGGCTACACCTTC.

This clonotype is judged medium-sized. The genes are TRBV24-1 and TRBJ1-5; the D gene is possibly TRBD1 (5 bases). CDR3 length: 15 amino acids. Germline CDR1 KGHDR, CDR2 SFDVKD. Trimming took off 4 bases at V and 4 bases at J, with 13 bases between the two ends. CDR3 nucleotide sequence: TGTGCCACCAGTGAAAGTCAGGGTGGGAATCAGCCCCAGCATTTT. Its translation: CATSESQGGNQPQHF.

CDR3: CASISGGGGNQPQHF. For the CDR3, the DNA is TGTGCCAGCATTTCCGGGGGCGGTGGCAATCAGCCCCAGCATTTT. The chain carries TRBV6-2 or TRBV6-3 and TRBJ1-5; possibly TRBD1 for D (6 bases). Deletions cut 7 bases from V and 2 bases from J, with 15 bases between. In germline, CDR1 is MNHEY, CDR2 SVGEGT. The CDR3 consists of 15 residues.

This clonotype has more than one count but fewer than ten. This chain links TRBV5-1 with TRBJ2-7; a possible D gene is TRBD1 (5 bases). The CDR3 consists of 13 residues. Germline loops: CDR1 SGHRS, CDR2 YFSETQ. Trimming left V 4 bases short and J 2 bases short, with 10 bases between. CDR3 in amino acids: CASSTGGAYEQYF. The CDR3 coding sequence is TGCGCCAGCAGCACAGGTGGGGCCTACGAGCAGTACTTC.

This clonotype was seen a handful of times. The J gene is TRBJ2-7, the V gene TRBV28; either TRBD1 or TRBD2 may fit D (5 bases each). V dropped 2 bases and J dropped 4 bases, with 12 bases sitting between them. The V gene's germline CDR1 is MDHEN and CDR2 SYDVKM. This CDR3 is 14 amino acids long. CDR3 amino acids: CASSLGGEEYEQYF. CDR3 in DNA: TGTGCCAGCAGTTTAGGGGGTGAAGAGTACGAGCAGTACTTC.

This clonotype is categorized as medium-sized. The J gene is TRBJ2-5, the V gene TRBV20-1, with 12 bases matching TRBD1. Germline CDR1 and CDR2: DFQATT and SNEGSKA (reference sequence). V lost 6 bases, J lost 4 bases, and 6 bases stayed unmatched. The CDR3 is 14 amino acids. CDR3 DNA: TGCAGTGCGTCGGGACAGGGGGCGCGAGAGACCCAGTACTTC. Translation gives CSASGQGARETQYF.